Below are 21 T cell receptor beta chains sequenced from a single sample in a study of early T cells in non-severe SARS-CoV-2 infection. TCRdb recomputed calls from the 5' RACE reads with MiXCR, one row per CDR3 protein. The table records around 82,000 distinct CDR3 sequences, approximately 11% of them present only once. Specimen: whole blood. The receptors were gathered from an adult who was a healthcare worker with PCR-confirmed SARS-CoV-2 infection or an uninfected control (not recorded which).

This clonotype was seen a handful of times. The J gene is TRBJ2-1, the V gene TRBV20-1; 12 bases are a match to TRBD2. The V and J ends lost 2 bases and 7 bases, in that order; junction bases with no gene match: 3. CDR1 DFQATT and CDR2 SNEGSKA come from the germline V gene (reference sequence). The length of the CDR3 is 14 residues. CDR3 bases: TGCAGTGCTAGACTAGCGGGGGGGCCAAATGAGCAGTTCTTC. It yields the protein CSARLAGGPNEQFF.

This clonotype appeared many times. The J gene is TRBJ1-6, the V gene TRBV13; D is perhaps TRBD1 (6 bases). V lost 5 bases, J lost 12 bases, and 11 bases lay in between. The germline CDR1 and CDR2 sequences are PRHDT and FYEKMQ (reference sequence). The CDR3 loop spans 12 amino acids. CDR3 DNA sequence: TGTGCCAGCAGCGAACAGGGTCTACCCCTCCACTTT. Protein sequence: CASSEQGLPLHF.

This clonotype occurred a few times. The chain is built from TRBV19 and TRBJ2-2; TRBD1 agrees at 9 bases. V gave up 4 bases and J gave up 4 bases; unmatched junction bases: 7. Germline lookup yields CDR1 LNHDA and CDR2 SQIVND (reference sequence). The CDR3 spans 16 residues. The CDR3 loop is CASSNTDRGITGELFF. CDR3 nucleotides: TGTGCCAGTAGTAACACGGACAGGGGCATCACCGGGGAGCTGTTTTTT.

This clonotype has a handful of counts. This rearrangement joins TRBV5-6 to TRBJ2-2; the D is unclear. Trimming removed 0 bases at V and 2 bases at J, with 8 bases between. The CDR3 spans 15 residues. Germline V gene data show CDR1 as SGHDT and CDR2 as YYEEEE. This chain's CDR3 is CASSLDGTNTGELFF. CDR3 in DNA: TGTGCCAGCAGCTTGGACGGAACCAACACCGGGGAGCTGTTTTTT. Variable domain in full (rest from reference TRBV5-6 and TRBJ2-2): DAGVTQSPTHLIKTRGQQVTLRCSPKSGHDTVSWYQQALGQGPQFIFQYYEEEERQRGNFPDRFSGHQFPNYSSELNVNALLLGDSALYLCASSLDGTNTGELFFGEGSRLTVL.

This chain links TRBV5-4 with TRBJ1-2; no clear D. Trimming removed 0 bases at V and 4 bases at J, with 7 bases between. Germline CDR1 and CDR2: SGHNT and YYREEE (reference sequence). This CDR3 has 13 residues. The CDR3 loop reads CASSLEGAYGYTF. The DNA for the CDR3 is TGTGCCAGCAGCTTGGAAGGAGCCTATGGCTACACCTTC.

The J gene is TRBJ1-1, the V gene TRBV27; D is perhaps TRBD1 (5 bases). Germline-derived CDR1 and CDR2 are MNHEY and SMNVEV (reference sequence). The CDR3 runs to 14 residues. With 6 bases removed from V and 2 bases from J, the gap between germline ends came to 13 bases. The CDR3 coding sequence is TGTGCCAGCAGCCAGGGAACCTTTAACACTGAAGCTTTCTTT. Encoded protein: CASSQGTFNTEAFF.

In its sample, this clonotype was seen many times. This chain uses TRBV12-3 or TRBV12-4 with TRBJ2-3; 9 bases fit TRBD2. With 4 bases clipped from V and 6 bases from J, the junction kept 5 bases outside the gene matches. The CDR3 length is 14 residues. This chain's CDR3 is CASSSAGGLDTQYF. CDR3 nucleotides: TGTGCCAGCAGTTCAGCGGGGGGCCTTGATACGCAGTATTTT.

The V gene is TRBV29-1, the J gene TRBJ2-5, with TRBD1 as a possible D gene (6 bases). CDR3 length equals 15 residues. CDR1 and CDR2 (germline): SQVTM, ANQGSEA. V lost 5 bases and J lost 5, with 21 bases in between. The CDR3 region is CSVSPPAGAGETQYF. Here the CDR3 DNA reads TGCAGCGTTTCACCCCCCGCAGGGGCGGGCGAGACCCAGTACTTC.

This clonotype was observed many times. The chain uses TRBV6-2 or TRBV6-3 and TRBJ1-1, with a weak D call TRBD1 (5 bases). The CDR3 runs 16 residues. Germline loops: CDR1 MNHEY, CDR2 SVGEGT. The V end was cut by 1 base, the J end by 3 bases, with 15 bases between. This CDR3 reads CASSYLGLSLDTEAFF. The CDR3 DNA sequence: TGTGCCAGCAGTTACTTGGGACTGTCCCTTGACACTGAAGCTTTCTTT.

This chain links TRBV11-1 with TRBJ2-7, with 13 bases that match TRBD2. Germline V gene lookup returns CDR1 SGHAT and CDR2 FQDESV (reference sequence). This CDR3 is 16 amino acids long. V gave up 3 bases and J gave up 3 bases; unmatched junction bases: 5. CDR3 amino acids: CASSLGLAGIDYEQYF. In DNA form, the CDR3 reads TGTGCCAGCAGCTTGGGACTAGCGGGGATCGACTACGAGCAGTACTTC.

The chain carries TRBV12-3 or TRBV12-4 and TRBJ1-5, with unresolved D. The V end was cut by 6 bases, the J end by 1 base, with 10 bases between. The CDR3 runs to 14 residues. Here the CDR3 reads CASRRLDSNQPQHF. CDR3 sequence (DNA): TGTGCCAGCAGAAGGTTGGACAGCAATCAGCCCCAGCATTTT.

Note on this clonotype: This may come from a read error, since a much larger clone is one base off. V and J are TRBV12-3 or TRBV12-4 and TRBJ2-1; TRBD1 matches 10 bases. Unmatched junction bases numbered 8, after V lost 7 bases and J lost 5 bases. This CDR3 is 15 amino acids long. CDR3 protein: CASTYRDRGDNEQFF. In DNA form, the CDR3 reads TGTGCCAGCACCTATCGGGACAGGGGAGACAATGAGCAGTTCTTC.

The gene calls are TRBV29-1 and TRBJ2-3, with a weak D call TRBD1 (5 bases). V lost 3 bases, J lost 1 base, and 11 bases lay in between. CDR1 is SQVTM, CDR2 ANQGSEA, per germline. This CDR3 region has 14 residues. CDR3 sequence reads: CSVDQGVGTDTQYF. The CDR3 DNA is TGCAGCGTTGACCAGGGCGTGGGCACAGATACGCAGTATTTT.

The chain carries TRBV20-1 and TRBJ2-1; D might be TRBD2 (5 bases). Per the germline V gene, CDR1 is DFQATT and CDR2 is SNEGSKA (reference sequence). This CDR3 contains 17 residues. V was trimmed by 0 bases and J by 9 bases, leaving 24 bases between them. CDR3 residues: CSARDSAVTMRAGEQFF. In nucleotides, the CDR3 is TGCAGTGCTAGAGATTCTGCTGTCACAATGCGGGCAGGTGAGCAGTTCTTC.

This clonotype has a handful of counts. This chain uses TRBV18 with TRBJ2-7; 7 bases agree with TRBD1. Looked up from germline, CDR1 is KGHSH and CDR2 is LQKENI. The CDR3 loop spans 14 amino acids. V was pared by 1 base and J by 5 bases, with 5 bases of the junction left unmatched. CDR3 DNA: TGTGCCAGCTCACCACGCAGGGGGATCGACGAGCAGTACTTC. Amino acid sequence: CASSPRRGIDEQYF.

This clonotype was seen a handful of times. The J gene is TRBJ2-2, the V gene TRBV6-2 or TRBV6-3, with D tentatively TRBD1 or TRBD2 (6 bases each). The CDR3 spans 14 residues. CDR1 is MNHEY and CDR2 is SVGEGT in the germline V gene. Deletions cut 3 bases from V and 7 bases from J, with 12 bases between. The CDR3 loop reads CASSYSGGNGELFF. In DNA form, the CDR3 reads TGTGCCAGCAGTTATTCCGGGGGCAACGGGGAGCTGTTTTTT.

This clonotype has just a few counts. This chain connects TRBV9 to TRBJ2-3; a weak D match, TRBD1 (5 bases). This CDR3 is 15 amino acids long. V gave up 0 bases and J gave up 2 bases, with 10 bases separating them. The germline gives CDR1 SGDLS, CDR2 YYNGEE. The CDR3 here is CASSVGGTFTDTQYF. CDR3 bases: TGTGCCAGCAGCGTAGGGGGCACCTTCACAGATACGCAGTATTTT.

This clonotype was observed at least ten times. V usage is TRBV9 and J usage is TRBJ1-1; D unclear. V lost 0 bases and J lost 3, with 6 bases in between. CDR3 length: 13 residues. Per germline, CDR1 SGDLS and CDR2 YYNGEE. The CDR3 sequence is CASSVASDTEAFF. The CDR3, as DNA: TGTGCCAGCAGCGTAGCGTCAGACACTGAAGCTTTCTTT.

The V and J genes are TRBV15 and TRBJ1-2; perhaps TRBD1 as D (5 bases). Germline-derived CDR1 and CDR2 are LNHNV and YYDKDF (reference sequence). The CDR3 has 13 amino acids. V was cut by 0 bases and J by 5 bases, with 7 bases left in between. This chain's CDR3 is CATSRDRQYGYTF. DNA for the CDR3: TGTGCCACCAGCAGAGACCGACAGTATGGCTACACCTTC.

The chain links TRBV18 to TRBJ2-1; D gene ambiguous. Germline-derived CDR1 and CDR2 are KGHSH and LQKENI. V shed 6 bases and J shed 9 bases, with 15 bases lying between them. The CDR3 is 13 residues long. In DNA form, the CDR3 reads TGTGCCAGCTCCCCCATTTTGGCAGGTGAGCAGTTCTTC. It specifies CASSPILAGEQFF.

This clonotype was counted only a few times. The J gene is TRBJ1-5, the V gene TRBV5-1; unclear D gene. The CDR3 length is 15 residues. V was clipped by 0 bases and J by 3 bases, with 10 bases between them. Germline V gene lookup returns CDR1 SGHRS and CDR2 YFSETQ. CDR3: CASSLDSAVNQPQHF. The CDR3 DNA reads TGCGCCAGCAGCTTGGATTCAGCAGTCAATCAGCCCCAGCATTTT.